The next 12 T cell receptor beta chains were all read from a single sample in a study of Ad26.COV2.S vaccination and SARS-CoV-2 variants (dated by TCRdb to about 2021). Receptor amplification or capture employed the immunoSEQ multiplex PCR assay. Sourced from immuneACCESS, this table was stored by TCRdb with only in-frame sequences that have V and J called. A share of the clones is absent; for the studies checked, an unresolved V gene accounts for under half, and the remainder has no known explanation. This sample has around 300,000 clones in its table, and about 89% of those were observed once. Clones ranked in the top ten supply 5% of the sample. This specimen's treatment or condition label, interpreted: about 20 received Ad26.COV2.S at low or high dose, single or two shots; 5 received placebo; per-sample allocation not given. Repertoires of vaccine and placebo recipients were sequenced from samples taken on day 63 after the first injection.

Sequencing used peripheral blood, obtained in a trial of Ad26.COV2.S vaccine versus placebo. These receptors all come from a person aged 18-60 years who received the Ad26.COV2.S COVID-19 vaccine or a placebo.

This clone was counted a single time. The chain links TRBV11-1 to TRBJ2-1; maybe TRBD1 (6 bases). Trimming removed 3 bases at V and 6 bases at J, with 12 bases between. The CDR3 is 14 residues long. Germline V gene sequence: CDR1 SGHAT, CDR2 FQDESV (reference sequence). The CDR3 DNA reads TGTGCCAGCAGCTTCAGGGGATCCCTCAATGAGCAGTTCTTC. This sequence encodes CASSFRGSLNEQFF.

This chain connects TRBV19 to TRBJ1-1; D might be TRBD1 (6 bases). The CDR3 spans 13 residues. V lost 7 bases and J 0 bases, leaving 9 bases between the germline ends. The germline CDR1 and CDR2 sequences are LNHDA and SQIVND (reference sequence). In nucleotides, the CDR3 is TGTGCCAGTAAGACAGGAATGAACACTGAAGCTTTCTTT. Amino acid sequence: CASKTGMNTEAFF.

V gene TRBV5-1 combines with J gene TRBJ1-1; D unclear. This CDR3 is 15 amino acids long. Trimming took 0 bases from V and 0 from J, leaving 9 bases between them. Germline V gene sequence: CDR1 SGHRS, CDR2 YFSETQ. The CDR3 here is CASSLAVSLNTEAFF. The CDR3 nucleotides read TGCGCCAGCAGCTTGGCCGTGTCCCTGAACACTGAAGCTTTCTTT.

The chain combines TRBV7-9 with TRBJ2-7; 7 bases are a match to TRBD2. This CDR3 contains 14 residues. With V trimmed by 5 bases and J by 5 bases, 9 bases remained unmatched. CDR1 is SEHNR, CDR2 FQNEAQ, per germline (reference sequence). The chain's CDR3 is CASSPPWGGHEQYF. Here the CDR3 DNA reads TGTGCCAGCAGCCCCCCTTGGGGGGGACACGAGCAGTACTTC.

The CDR3 is CSARLAGGLEQFF. CDR3 sequence (DNA): TGCAGCGCCCGACTAGCGGGAGGTCTTGAGCAGTTCTTC. The V gene is TRBV29-1, the J gene TRBJ2-1, with 13 bases fitting TRBD2. The CDR3 has 13 residues. Trimming removed 7 bases from V and 9 bases from J; junction bases left unmatched: 6. Germline assignment: CDR1 SQVTM and CDR2 ANQGSEA.

J is TRBJ1-4 and V is TRBV19; D is possibly TRBD1 (5 bases). Germline V gene sequence: CDR1 LNHDA, CDR2 SQIVND (reference sequence). V was shortened by 4 bases and J by 11 bases, with 14 bases between the two germline ends. This CDR3 is built from 13 residues. The CDR3 here is CASSTGSRGKLFF. Written as DNA, the CDR3 is TGTGCCAGTAGTACAGGGTCCCGCGGGAAACTGTTTTTT.

The genes are TRBV7-3 and TRBJ2-1, with a possible D match to TRBD2 (6 bases). Germline V gives CDR1 SGHTA, CDR2 FQGTGA. This CDR3 contains 16 residues. V dropped 4 bases and J dropped 5 bases, with 18 bases sitting between them. Here the CDR3 reads CASSSPSGSLNNEQFF. CDR3 bases: TGTGCCAGCAGCTCCCCGAGCGGGTCGTTAAACAATGAGCAGTTCTTC.

The gene calls are TRBV4-3 and TRBJ1-2; D gene ambiguous. Germline V gene data show CDR1 as LGHNA and CDR2 as YSLEER. Deletions cut 0 bases from V and 14 bases from J, with 13 bases between. The CDR3 covers 12 residues. This CDR3 reads CASSQDRVRRTF. The CDR3 bases are TGCGCCAGCAGCCAAGATCGGGTCAGGAGGACCTTC.

The chain uses TRBV9 and TRBJ2-6; weak D call: TRBD1 (6 bases). Trimming cost V 3 bases and J 1 base, with 11 bases left between them. CDR1 is SGDLS and CDR2 is YYNGEE in the germline V gene. CDR3 length equals 16 residues. The CDR3, as DNA: TGTGCCAGCAGCGAGCGACAGGTTTCTGGGGCCAACGTCCTGACTTTC. Translating it yields CASSERQVSGANVLTF.

This chain connects TRBV7-3 to TRBJ2-1; the D gene could be TRBD1 or TRBD2 (5 bases each). V lost 3 bases, J lost 0 bases, and 12 bases lay in between. Per germline, CDR1 SGHTA and CDR2 FQGTGA. The CDR3 totals 16 residues. In DNA form, the CDR3 reads TGTGCCAGCAGCTTGTATCCGGGGCTCTCCTACAATGAGCAGTTCTTC. It encodes CASSLYPGLSYNEQFF.

The chain carries TRBV18 and TRBJ1-2; 11 bases agree with TRBD1. The CDR3 has 14 amino acids. CDR1 and CDR2 (germline): KGHSH, LQKENI. After removal of 5 bases from V and 5 bases from J, the junction contained 4 bases not matched to a gene. The DNA of the CDR3 is TGTGCCAGCTCAGAGGACAGGGGGCCGTATGGCTACACCTTC. It is translated as CASSEDRGPYGYTF.

The chain has TRBV10-3 and TRBJ2-2, with D unresolved. Trimming stripped 9 bases from V and 6 bases from J, with 8 bases between. In germline, CDR1 is ENHRY, CDR2 SYGVKD. The CDR3 contains 11 residues. CDR3 residues: CAIMESGELFF. The CDR3 region has the DNA TGTGCCATAATGGAGTCCGGGGAGCTGTTTTTT.